The present T cell receptor beta chain was sequenced within a study of blood T cell repertoires in COVID-19 (dated by TCRdb to the early 2020s). Study-wide context: The collaborator samples originated in the United States, Italy and Spain and spanned the acute and convalescent phases of COVID-19. The material from the prospective study consisted of cDNA or gDNA derived from T cells, B-cell-depleted T cells, or PBMCs. The dataset comprised deeply sampled blood TCRbeta repertoires from subjects exposed to, actively infected with, or recovered from COVID-19. The repertoires were made available in a free public database intended to serve as a resource for research on the immune response to SARS-CoV-2. Samples were obtained from the ongoing ImmuneRACE study (first 160 participants) and from some 1,300 subjects provided by 6 global collaborators. Sample metadata almost always included a de-identified subject ID, COVID-19 status, age in years and sex. HLA class I and class II types, where available, came from metadata supplied by the sample provider rather than from assay-based typing.

Regarding this clone: This receptor's antigen is unknown. Per-base qualities were not stored, and no clone one base away is much larger.

The study at large found these results: Clinical and demographic metadata were provided uncurated, with the amount varying by source and participant.

The immunoSEQ Assay, a bias-controlled multiplex PCR, was used to amplify TCRbeta CDR3 regions from genomic DNA. Per the original workflow: The number of nucleated cells in each sample was estimated by amplification of reference gene primers within the assay. Sequence reads were collapsed and filtered to measure the absolute abundance of every unique TCRbeta CDR3 rearrangement. Productive Simpson clonality was computed per sample as the square root of Simpson's diversity index over productive rearrangements. TCRdb holds this immuneACCESS table with in-frame rearrangements only. Some clones are missing; in checked studies, unresolved V genes explain under half, and the rest has no known cause. V and J calls and clone size are copied from that table; D and trimming were computed from the DNA. The table for this sample lists roughly 300,000 clones; about 93% of them were counted only once. The top ten clones comprise around 1.1% of the sample.

Enrolling through a virtual design, the prospective study's participants ranged in age from roughly 18 to 89 years and lived across 24 United States geographic areas. Cohort assignment in the prospective study relied on participant-reported clinical history from a screening survey and a study questionnaire. Recovered participants in ImmuneRACE Cohort 3 were defined as having two consecutive negative NP/OP PCR tests, clearance from a healthcare professional, or resolution of symptoms. Each participant in the prospective study had whole blood, serum and a nasopharyngeal or oropharyngeal swab collected by mobile phlebotomists. Additional blood draws and questionnaires over an approximately two-month period could optionally be provided by prospective study participants. Blood samples from the prospective study were shipped frozen or at room temperature prior to DNA extraction. The clonotype was recovered from a young woman who had recovered from COVID-19. Sequencing was done on a sample of PBMCs or T cells enriched from blood (not recorded which).

The DNA sequence follows: TGTGCCAGCAGCTTAGGGACAGGGTTTTCCAACGTCCTGACTTTC. This is translated as CASSLGTGFSNVLTF. The chain was built from TRBV7-2 and TRBJ2-6, with TRBD1 matching 8 junction bases. The CDR3 holds 15 amino acids from the cysteine to the phenylalanine. Only the CDR3 DNA is retained, 45 bases long and in frame from the first base. Unmatched junction bases come to 4, with V trimmed by 1 base and J by 8 bases. The CDR1 and CDR2 encoded by the germline V gene are SGHTA and FQGNSA.